The next 28 T cell receptor beta chains were all read from a single sample in a study of blood T cell repertoires in COVID-19. The data were produced by immunoSEQ multiplex PCR, yet TCRdb's version contains in-frame clones alone and is incomplete. Among 200,000 to 250,000 clones listed, 80% to 90% were seen once. Sequences were obtained from peripheral blood. These receptors all come from a woman aged 50 to 60 with active or convalescent COVID-19.

This chain connects TRBV5-1 to TRBJ2-3; 10 bases line up with TRBD2. CDR1 SGHRS and CDR2 YFSETQ come from the germline V gene. The CDR3 extends over 16 amino acids. Unmatched junction bases numbered 5, after V lost 3 bases and J lost 1 base. CDR3 nucleotide sequence: TGCGCCAGCAGCTCCCGACTAGCGGGCCGCACAGATACGCAGTATTTT. Encoded protein: CASSSRLAGRTDTQYF.

The chain recombines TRBV6-5 with TRBJ2-7, with 11 nucleotides matching TRBD2. Per germline, CDR1 MNHEY and CDR2 SVGAGI. J lost 2 bases, V lost 7 bases, and 4 bases had no gene match. CDR3 size: 14 residues. In DNA, the CDR3 is TGTGCCAGCATCAGGACTAGCGGGCCCTACGAGCAGTACTTC. It is translated as CASIRTSGPYEQYF.

The chain uses TRBV21-1 and TRBJ2-7; the D call in the table, TRBD1, was not verified against the DNA. TRBV21-1 is given as a pseudogene. This CDR3 spans 22 amino acids. CDR3 sequence reads: CASSKPTLRPDDRGRIDYEQYV. In nucleotides, the CDR3 is TGTGCCAGCAGCAAGCCGACCTTACGCCCCGACGACAGGGGGCGAATCGACTACGAGCAGTACGTC.

The genes are TRBV5-1 and TRBJ1-6; 7 bases agree with TRBD1. This CDR3 is built from 15 residues. Germline CDR1 SGHRS, CDR2 YFSETQ. V dropped 4 bases and J dropped 7; count of bases not matched to a gene: 8. CDR3 sequence reads: CASSISGQTNSPLHF. In DNA, the CDR3 is TGCGCCAGCAGCATATCGGGACAGACGAATTCACCCCTCCACTTT.

The chain couples TRBV9 to TRBJ2-1; 7 nucleotides agree with TRBD2. In germline, CDR1 is SGDLS, CDR2 YYNGEE. The CDR3 consists of 16 residues. The junction had 14 bases not matched to a gene; V was cut back by 4 bases and J by 7 bases. The CDR3 is CASSQDSAGVGNEQFF. As DNA, the CDR3 is TGTGCCAGCAGCCAAGATAGTGCGGGAGTTGGGAATGAGCAGTTCTTC.

V usage is TRBV5-4 and J usage is TRBJ2-1; D is perhaps TRBD2 (6 bases). The CDR3 has 15 amino acids. The V end was cut by 0 bases, the J end by 4 bases, with 11 bases between. Germline CDR1 SGHNT, CDR2 YYREEE (reference sequence). The CDR3 loop reads CASSLDGSGYNEQFF. The CDR3 nucleotides are TGTGCCAGCAGCTTGGACGGGAGCGGGTACAATGAGCAGTTCTTC.

The sample holds a few counts of this clone. The V call is TRBV27, the J call TRBJ1-5, with 7 nucleotides matching TRBD1. Germline V CDR1 and CDR2: MNHEY, SMNVEV (reference sequence). V lost 7 bases and J lost 6; bases outside the gene matches: 12. The CDR3 extends over 15 amino acids. This CDR3 reads CASKTRQGGFQPQHF. The CDR3, as DNA: TGTGCCAGCAAAACTCGCCAGGGGGGCTTTCAGCCCCAGCATTTT.

This sequence joins TRBV5-5 and TRBJ2-4, with D unresolved. This CDR3 comprises 13 residues. Germline-derived CDR1 and CDR2 are SGHKS and YYEKEE (reference sequence). V shed 4 bases and J shed 8 bases, with 13 bases lying between them. CDR3 in amino acids: CASSPGVADIQYF. In DNA, the CDR3 is TGTGCCAGCAGCCCCGGAGTTGCCGACATTCAGTACTTC.

This chain links TRBV27 with TRBJ2-3, with D perhaps matching TRBD1 (5 bases). Deletions cut 2 bases from V and 11 bases from J, with 17 bases between. Germline V lookup: CDR1 MNHEY, CDR2 SMNVEV (reference sequence). CDR3 size: 14 residues. The CDR3 coding sequence is TGTGCCAGCAGTTTACAGGGTGATCAGATAGGGCAGTATTTT. This encodes CASSLQGDQIGQYF.

This clone appeared once. The V gene is TRBV6-5, the J gene TRBJ1-6; no firm D call. Trimming pared 4 bases from V and 10 bases from J, leaving 17 bases between. CDR3 size: 15 residues. CDR1 is MNHEY, CDR2 SVGAGI, per germline. CDR3 residues: CASSSRPETKSPLHF. As DNA, the CDR3 is TGTGCCAGCAGTTCCCGCCCAGAAACTAAGTCACCCCTCCACTTT.

The chain recombines TRBV7-6 with TRBJ2-5, with D possibly TRBD2 on 6 matching bases. CDR3 length: 15 residues. Trimming removed 1 base at V and 0 bases at J, with 9 bases between. CDR1 SGHVS and CDR2 FNYEAQ come from the germline V gene. CDR3 in amino acids: CASSLGGGYQETQYF. In DNA, the CDR3 is TGTGCCAGCAGCTTAGGGGGAGGATACCAAGAGACCCAGTACTTC. Complete variable domain (other parts from reference TRBV7-6 and TRBJ2-5): GAGVSQSPRYKVTKRGQDVALRCDPISGHVSLYWYRQALGQGPEFLTYFNYEAQQDKSGLPNDRFSAERPEGSISTLTIQRTEQRDSAMYRCASSLGGGYQETQYFGPGTRLLVL.

This clone was detected once. The chain employs TRBV5-4 and TRBJ2-1; the match to TRBD2 covers 8 bases. CDR3 length equals 19 residues. The germline CDR1 and CDR2 sequences are SGHNT and YYREEE (reference sequence). J lost 3 bases, V lost 2 bases, and 16 bases had no gene match. The CDR3 coding sequence is TGTGCCAGCAGCTTTCCACTACCAGGGGCTAGCGGGCTCTACAATGAGCAGTTCTTC. Translated: CASSFPLPGASGLYNEQFF.

The genes are TRBV24-1 and TRBJ2-3; D is unresolved. Germline CDR1 reads KGHDR; CDR2 reads SFDVKD. This CDR3 is built from 12 residues. V gave up 0 bases and J gave up 10 bases, with 7 bases separating them. CDR3 bases: TGTGCCACCAGTGATTTGTCAACGGCGCAGTATTTT. Translated: CATSDLSTAQYF.

This clone has just a few counts. The chain uses TRBV29-1 and TRBJ1-2; 9 bases are a match to TRBD1. Germline CDR1 reads SQVTM; CDR2 reads ANQGSEA. This CDR3 is built from 14 residues. V trimming: 7 bases; J trimming: 2 bases; junction bases outside the gene matches: 8. CDR3 sequence: CSAGQGIGNYGYTF. The CDR3 DNA sequence: TGCAGCGCGGGACAGGGAATAGGAAACTATGGCTACACCTTC.

The V gene is TRBV4-1, the J gene TRBJ1-4, with 8 bases fitting TRBD1. From germline, CDR1 is MGHRA and CDR2 YSYEKL. The CDR3 loop spans 17 amino acids. Trimming at V came to 5 bases and at J to 8 bases, leaving 16 bases not matched to a gene. The CDR3 region is CASSSEGTGTIREKLFF. The CDR3 DNA reads TGCGCCAGCAGCTCTGAGGGGACAGGAACGATACGGGAAAAACTGTTTTTT.

This chain uses TRBV6-1 with TRBJ1-2; no firm D call. V was trimmed by 2 bases and J by 5 bases, leaving 12 bases between them. Germline V gene sequence: CDR1 MNHNS, CDR2 SASEGT. The CDR3 runs 14 residues. The CDR3 region is CASSERSGRYGYTF. In DNA form, the CDR3 reads TGTGCCAGCAGTGAACGGTCGGGGAGATATGGCTACACCTTC.

The genes are TRBV5-1 and TRBJ2-3, with TRBD2 matching 10 bases. This CDR3 comprises 21 residues. V lost 3 bases, J lost 2 bases, and 21 bases stayed unmatched. Germline loops: CDR1 SGHRS, CDR2 YFSETQ. CDR3 DNA: TGCGCCAGCAGCTCCCCTCGACTAGCGGGCGTCCTCCTCGGGCCCACAGATACGCAGTATTTT. The encoded protein is CASSSPRLAGVLLGPTDTQYF.

The chain couples TRBV28 to TRBJ2-7, with 8 bases matching TRBD1. The CDR3 contains 14 residues. Unmatched junction bases numbered 7, after V lost 7 bases and J lost 2 bases. Germline lookup yields CDR1 MDHEN and CDR2 SYDVKM. This chain's CDR3 is CASKGGQATYEQYF. The CDR3 region has the DNA TGTGCCAGCAAGGGGGGACAGGCCACCTACGAGCAGTACTTC.

This clone was counted a few times. The J gene is TRBJ1-2, the V gene TRBV24-1; 9 nucleotides agree with TRBD1. Unmatched junction bases numbered 1, after V lost 3 bases and J lost 6 bases. Germline CDR1 and CDR2: KGHDR and SFDVKD. This CDR3 is built from 13 residues. CDR3 residues: CATSDRQGDGYTF. CDR3 nucleotides: TGTGCCACCAGTGATAGACAGGGGGATGGCTACACCTTC.

The V gene is TRBV5-6, the J gene TRBJ1-3; TRBD1 agrees at 10 bases. V was pared by 3 bases and J by 0 bases, with 6 bases of the junction left unmatched. Germline V gene lookup returns CDR1 SGHDT and CDR2 YYEEEE. The CDR3 runs 17 residues. CDR3 residues: CASSWGGTGASGNTIYF. The DNA of the CDR3 is TGTGCCAGCAGCTGGGGAGGGACAGGGGCCTCTGGAAACACCATATATTTT.

The chain joins TRBV3-1 (or the pseudogene TRBV3-2) to TRBJ2-3, with D possibly TRBD2 on 5 matching bases. The CDR3 has 11 residues. The V end was cut by 8 bases, the J end by 6 bases, with 9 bases between. Germline V lookup: CDR1 LGHDT, CDR2 YNNKEL (reference sequence). CDR3 coding DNA: TGTGCCAGCTCCAGCGGTGATACGCAGTATTTT. This sequence encodes CASSSGDTQYF.

The genes are TRBV5-1 and TRBJ2-3; D possibly corresponds to TRBD1 (5 bases). Germline V gene data show CDR1 as SGHRS and CDR2 as YFSETQ. The CDR3 has 15 amino acids. Between the trimmed V and J ends, which lost 0 bases and 4 bases, there was a span of 12 bases. The CDR3 sequence: CASSLGQGGSDTQYF. DNA of the CDR3: TGCGCCAGCAGCTTGGGTCAGGGTGGTTCAGATACGCAGTATTTT.

The sample holds a few counts of this clone. This chain joins TRBV28 and TRBJ1-5; D is unresolved. Trimming took off 4 bases at V and 2 bases at J, with 9 bases between the two ends. This CDR3 is 14 amino acids long. Germline-derived CDR1 and CDR2 are MDHEN and SYDVKM. The CDR3 here is CASSSIGGNQPQHF. CDR3 in DNA: TGTGCCAGCAGTTCCATCGGGGGCAATCAGCCCCAGCATTTT.

The genes are TRBV15 and TRBJ2-1; D is undetermined. The germline V and J ends were trimmed by 0 bases and 11 bases, with 5 bases remaining between them. This CDR3 is built from 11 residues. Germline CDR1 is LNHNV and CDR2 is YYDKDF (reference sequence). The CDR3 nucleotides are TGTGCCACCAGCAGAGATTTCAAGCAGTTCTTC. This translates into CATSRDFKQFF.

The chain carries TRBV28 and TRBJ1-2; 8 positions agree with TRBD1. Germline trimming cut 2 bases from V and 5 bases from J; bases unmatched to any gene: 10. CDR1 and CDR2 from the germline V gene are MDHEN and SYDVKM. This CDR3 comprises 16 residues. DNA of the CDR3: TGTGCCAGCAGTTTAGCGACAGGGGTAAGGACTTATGGCTACACCTTC. Its protein is CASSLATGVRTYGYTF.

This chain links TRBV4-1 with TRBJ2-3; the D gene is possibly TRBD1 (5 bases). V was cut by 3 bases and J by 1 base, with 14 bases left in between. The germline V gene encodes CDR1 MGHRA and CDR2 YSYEKL. This CDR3 has 16 residues. CDR3 nucleotide sequence: TGCGCCAGCAGCCACCCTCTTGGGGCTGGCACAGATACGCAGTATTTT. This gives the protein CASSHPLGAGTDTQYF.

This clone has at least ten counts. This chain links TRBV5-4 with TRBJ1-2; TRBD1 matches 7 bases. The ends lost 5 bases at V and 1 base at J; junction bases unmatched: 8. Germline V gene sequence: CDR1 SGHNT, CDR2 YYREEE (reference sequence). The CDR3 contains 15 residues. In DNA form, the CDR3 reads TGTGCCAGCAGTCTCTGGGACAGTCTTAACTATGGCTACACCTTC. This sequence encodes CASSLWDSLNYGYTF.

The chain links TRBV30 to TRBJ2-1; 8 bases are shared with TRBD1. CDR1 and CDR2 from the germline V gene are GTSNPN and SVGIG (reference sequence). The CDR3 sequence is 15 residues long. Germline trimming cut 5 bases from V and 3 bases from J; bases unmatched to any gene: 9. The CDR3 DNA follows: TGTGCCTGGGGACAGGGTACTTCACTCTACAATGAGCAGTTCTTC. Translated: CAWGQGTSLYNEQFF.